The source of this TCR beta chain is a study of shared clonotypes between healthy human individuals. TCRdb keeps only in-frame clones here, not all; method: immunoSEQ multiplex PCR. The sample holds millions of clones, about 94% seen once. Study-level results: About 5% of naive CD4 clonotypes were shared across a handful of donors.

Remarks on this clone: The antigen remains undetermined.

Naive CD8 cells were CD45RO-negative, positively selected for CCR7, excluding terminally differentiated effector memory CD45RA+ cells. The sequence was obtained from a man younger than 35 in good health. The sequenced material came from naive CD8+ T cells sorted from blood.

The CDR3 sequence: CASSFREAFF. The CDR3, as DNA: TGTGCCAGCAGCTTCCGTGAAGCTTTCTTT. This chain links TRBV7-9 with TRBJ1-1; D gene uncertain. CDR3 length equals 10 residues. The V end was cut by 3 bases, the J end by 7 bases, with 3 bases between. The germline V gene encodes CDR1 SEHNR and CDR2 FQNEAQ (reference sequence).